This TCR beta chain originates from a study of T cells after yellow fever vaccination. V gave up 0 bases and J gave up 1 base, with 15 bases separating them. The CDR3 totals 17 residues. Germline V gene sequence: CDR1 LGHDT, CDR2 YNNKEL (reference sequence). This clonotype was counted only a few times. Its target is unknown. Synthesis of TCR cDNA relied on 5'RACE template switching, which attached a universal primer site and UMIs. TCRdb independently ran MiXCR on the 5' RACE reads; one entry per CDR3 protein. The profile covers around 70,000 distinct CDR3 sequences, with around 6.9% appearing a single time and 30% to 40% taken by the ten largest. Study observations and caveats: Reappearance after the booster was seen for most primary-vaccination clones, at 95% to 98% CD4 and roughly 90% CD8. The appearance of a small share of clonotypes in both CD4 and CD8 compartments was observed.

The rearrangement uses TRBV3-1 and TRBJ2-5; D possibly corresponds to TRBD1 (6 bases). The receptor was derived from a man aged 18 to 30 who received the YFV17D yellow fever vaccine. The sample here was CD8+ T cells sorted from PBMCs, taken 5 days after the first yellow fever vaccination. This chain's CDR3 is CASSQDLQQGPQETQYF. In DNA, the CDR3 is TGTGCCAGCAGCCAAGACCTGCAGCAGGGGCCCCAAGAGACCCAGTACTTC.